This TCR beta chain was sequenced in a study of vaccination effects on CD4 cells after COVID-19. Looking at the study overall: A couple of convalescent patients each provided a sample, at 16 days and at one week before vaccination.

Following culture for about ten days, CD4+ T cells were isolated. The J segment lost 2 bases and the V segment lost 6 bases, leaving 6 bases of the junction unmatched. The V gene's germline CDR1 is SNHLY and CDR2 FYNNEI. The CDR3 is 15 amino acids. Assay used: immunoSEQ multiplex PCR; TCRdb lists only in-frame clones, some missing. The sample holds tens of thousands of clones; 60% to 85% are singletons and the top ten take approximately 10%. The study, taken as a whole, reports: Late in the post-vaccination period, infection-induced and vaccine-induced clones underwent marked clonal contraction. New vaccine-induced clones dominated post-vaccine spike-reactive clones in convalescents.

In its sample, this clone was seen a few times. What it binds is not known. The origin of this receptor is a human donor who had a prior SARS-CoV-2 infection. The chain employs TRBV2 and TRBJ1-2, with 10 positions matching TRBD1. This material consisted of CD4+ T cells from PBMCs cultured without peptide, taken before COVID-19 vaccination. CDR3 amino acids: CASRRGQGVNYGYTF. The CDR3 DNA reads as TGTGCCAGCAGGAGAGGACAGGGGGTGAACTATGGCTACACCTTC. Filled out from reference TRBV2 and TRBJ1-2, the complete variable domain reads EPEVTQTPSHQVTQMGQEVILRCVPISNHLYFYWYRQILGQKVEFLVSFYNNEISEKSEIFDDQFSVERPDGSNFTLKIRSTKLEDSAMYFCASRRGQGVNYGYTFGSGTRLTVV.